This is a list of T cell receptor beta chains from one sample in a study of shared clonotypes between healthy human individuals. Sequenced by immunoSEQ multiplex PCR; TCRdb stores in-frame clones only, minus some. This sample has under 600,000 clones; approximately 97% occur once, and the top ten carry roughly 0.05%. Sequences were obtained from naive CD4+ T cells sorted from blood. The receptors were sampled from a woman in her 30s in good health. The CDR3 runs from the conserved cysteine through the conserved F or W. The order of the fields is CDR3 length, clone size, D gene, J gene, V gene, CDR3 DNA, CDR3 protein. The D gene is left open where the match is weak. Not every row has a clone size; where given, it reads once, few, many or a size class.

len: 13; abundance: NA; d_gene: TRBD2; j_gene: TRBJ2-3; v_gene: TRBV4-1; CDR3nt: TGCGCCAGCGGGATAGCGGGAGCTGCTGGGCAGTATTTT; CDR3aa: CASGIAGAAGQYF
len: 15; abundance: NA; d_gene: NA; j_gene: TRBJ2-7; v_gene: TRBV5-1; CDR3nt: TGCGCCAGCAGACCAAGGGACTTAAACTCCTACGAGCAGTACTTC; CDR3aa: CASRPRDLNSYEQYF
len: 16; abundance: NA; d_gene: NA; j_gene: TRBJ2-6; v_gene: TRBV28; CDR3nt: TGTGCCAGCAACCCCCAGGGGCGGCCTGGGGCCAACGTCCTGACTTTC; CDR3aa: CASNPQGRPGANVLTF
len: 15; abundance: NA; d_gene: NA; j_gene: TRBJ1-2; v_gene: TRBV5-4; CDR3nt: TGTGCCAGCAGCTTGGGTTTGGGGGCCGGCTATGGCTACACCTTC; CDR3aa: CASSLGLGAGYGYTF
len: 19; abundance: NA; d_gene: TRBD1; j_gene: TRBJ2-6; v_gene: TRBV5-5; CDR3nt: TGTGCCAGCAGCTTGGCCGAGCGACAGGGAGTTTCTGGGGCCAACGTCCTGACTTTC; CDR3aa: CASSLAERQGVSGANVLTF
len: 15; abundance: NA; d_gene: TRBD1; j_gene: TRBJ1-6; v_gene: TRBV6-6; CDR3nt: TGTGCCAGCAGAACAGGGGGGTCCTATAATTCACCCCTCCACTTT; CDR3aa: CASRTGGSYNSPLHF
len: 14; abundance: NA; d_gene: NA; j_gene: TRBJ2-5; v_gene: TRBV10-3; CDR3nt: TGTGCCATCCCCTGGATGGGCCCCCGGGAGACCCAGTACTTC; CDR3aa: CAIPWMGPRETQYF
len: 14; abundance: once; d_gene: NA; j_gene: TRBJ1-6; v_gene: TRBV11-2; CDR3nt: TGTGCCAGCAGCTTAGGAGGTGAGGTCGGTACACTCCACTTT; CDR3aa: CASSLGGEVGTLHF
len: 13; abundance: NA; d_gene: TRBD1; j_gene: TRBJ2-5; v_gene: TRBV5-1; CDR3nt: TGCGCCAGCAGCTCGGGACAGAGGGAGACCCAGTACTTC; CDR3aa: CASSSGQRETQYF
len: 16; abundance: NA; d_gene: NA; j_gene: TRBJ2-2; v_gene: TRBV12-5; CDR3nt: TGTGCTAGTGGTTTGATACTCCAGGGAGACACCGGGGAGCTGTTTTTT; CDR3aa: CASGLILQGDTGELFF
len: 15; abundance: NA; d_gene: TRBD2; j_gene: TRBJ2-7; v_gene: TRBV2; CDR3nt: TGTGCCAGCAGGAGCCGGACTAGCGAGAGACACGAGCAGTACTTC; CDR3aa: CASRSRTSERHEQYF
len: 14; abundance: NA; d_gene: NA; j_gene: TRBJ2-5; v_gene: TRBV7-7; CDR3nt: TGTGCCAGCAGCAACATTTTAGGGCAAGAGACCCAGTACTTC; CDR3aa: CASSNILGQETQYF
len: 14; abundance: NA; d_gene: NA; j_gene: TRBJ1-4; v_gene: TRBV19; CDR3nt: TGTGCCAGTAGAATAACAGGGAGAGATGAAAAACTGTTTTTT; CDR3aa: CASRITGRDEKLFF
len: 12; abundance: few; d_gene: NA; j_gene: TRBJ1-1; v_gene: TRBV28; CDR3nt: TGTGCCAGCAGTCTCCAGCTCACTGAAGCTTTCTTT; CDR3aa: CASSLQLTEAFF
len: 17; abundance: NA; d_gene: NA; j_gene: TRBJ1-2; v_gene: TRBV7-9; CDR3nt: TGTGCCAGCAGCACCTACAACCGGGAGCCTAGCGGGTATGGCTACACCTTC; CDR3aa: CASSTYNREPSGYGYTF
len: 18; abundance: NA; d_gene: TRBD1; j_gene: TRBJ2-3; v_gene: TRBV7-2; CDR3nt: TGTGCCAGCAGCCTCCGGAGGGGTACAGGGGGTCGGACAGATACGCAGTATTTT; CDR3aa: CASSLRRGTGGRTDTQYF
len: 18; abundance: NA; d_gene: TRBD2; j_gene: TRBJ2-7; v_gene: TRBV4-1; CDR3nt: TGCGCCAGCAGCCAGGGACTAGCGGATGCCCCTGGGGTCTACGAGCAGTACTTC; CDR3aa: CASSQGLADAPGVYEQYF
len: 17; abundance: NA; d_gene: TRBD1; j_gene: TRBJ1-3; v_gene: TRBV7-8; CDR3nt: TGTGCCAGCAGCTTAGCCCGCGAAACAGGGGTTGGAAACACCATATATTTT; CDR3aa: CASSLARETGVGNTIYF
len: 16; abundance: NA; d_gene: NA; j_gene: TRBJ2-7; v_gene: TRBV2; CDR3nt: TGTGCCAGCAGCGGGGTGGGGCCCCCTAAAAGCTACGAGCAGTACTTC; CDR3aa: CASSGVGPPKSYEQYF
len: 15; abundance: once; d_gene: NA; j_gene: TRBJ2-1; v_gene: TRBV18; CDR3nt: TGTGCCAGCTCACCAGGTGCGGAACACAACAATGAGCAGTTCTTC; CDR3aa: CASSPGAEHNNEQFF
len: 16; abundance: NA; d_gene: NA; j_gene: TRBJ2-2; v_gene: TRBV27; CDR3nt: TGTGCCAGCAGTTCACAGGCGTTAGGATACACCGGGGAGCTGTTTTTT; CDR3aa: CASSSQALGYTGELFF
len: 15; abundance: NA; d_gene: TRBD2; j_gene: TRBJ2-1; v_gene: TRBV7-9; CDR3nt: TGTGCCAGCAGCTTAAGTCTAGCGGGAGCAAATGAGCAGTTCTTC; CDR3aa: CASSLSLAGANEQFF
len: 11; abundance: NA; d_gene: NA; j_gene: TRBJ2-7; v_gene: TRBV6-5; CDR3nt: TGTGCCAGCAGTTTTCTCTACGAGCAGTACTTC; CDR3aa: CASSFLYEQYF
len: 11; abundance: NA; d_gene: NA; j_gene: TRBJ2-3; v_gene: TRBV10-1; CDR3nt: TGCGCCAGCAGTGACACAGATACGCAGTATTTT; CDR3aa: CASSDTDTQYF
len: 11; abundance: NA; d_gene: NA; j_gene: TRBJ2-7; v_gene: TRBV5-6; CDR3nt: TGTGCCAGCAGCTTAGGGGTAGAAGAGTACTTC; CDR3aa: CASSLGVEEYF
len: 15; abundance: NA; d_gene: NA; j_gene: TRBJ2-1; v_gene: TRBV28; CDR3nt: TGTGCCAGCACCAGGCCGGGTGGCCAGGTCAATGAGCAGTTCTTC; CDR3aa: CASTRPGGQVNEQFF
len: 12; abundance: NA; d_gene: NA; j_gene: TRBJ2-7; v_gene: TRBV7-6; CDR3nt: TGTGCCAGCAGCTTCGTCGCAGGGGAGCAGTACTTC; CDR3aa: CASSFVAGEQYF
len: 8; abundance: NA; d_gene: NA; j_gene: TRBJ2-7; v_gene: TRBV2; CDR3nt: TGTGCCACTCTCGGGGGCTCGTTC; CDR3aa: CATLGGSF
len: 13; abundance: NA; d_gene: NA; j_gene: TRBJ2-5; v_gene: TRBV2; CDR3nt: TGTGCCAGCAGGTATATGGAGGGAGAGACCCAGTACTTC; CDR3aa: CASRYMEGETQYF
len: 13; abundance: NA; d_gene: NA; j_gene: TRBJ1-2; v_gene: TRBV6-1; CDR3nt: TGTGCCAGTACTCTACGGGGAGGATATGGCTACACCTTC; CDR3aa: CASTLRGGYGYTF
len: 12; abundance: NA; d_gene: TRBD1; j_gene: TRBJ2-7; v_gene: TRBV6-1; CDR3nt: TGTGCCAGCAGTCGACAGGGGATCGAGCAGTACTTC; CDR3aa: CASSRQGIEQYF
len: 13; abundance: NA; d_gene: NA; j_gene: TRBJ1-5; v_gene: TRBV19; CDR3nt: TGTGCCAGTAGTATCAGGACGAATCAGCCCCAGCATTTT; CDR3aa: CASSIRTNQPQHF
len: 14; abundance: NA; d_gene: NA; j_gene: TRBJ2-1; v_gene: TRBV18; CDR3nt: TGTGCCAGCTCACCACCCTCCCTAGCGAATGAGCAGTTCTTC; CDR3aa: CASSPPSLANEQFF
len: 15; abundance: NA; d_gene: NA; j_gene: TRBJ2-2; v_gene: TRBV28; CDR3nt: TGTGCCACCGTTTCTACGGGTGATTACACCGGGGAGCTGTTTTTT; CDR3aa: CATVSTGDYTGELFF
len: 15; abundance: NA; d_gene: TRBD2; j_gene: TRBJ2-3; v_gene: TRBV28; CDR3nt: TGTGCCAGCATCAGCAGCGGGAGGGCGATAGATACGCAGTATTTT; CDR3aa: CASISSGRAIDTQYF
len: 14; abundance: few; d_gene: NA; j_gene: TRBJ2-7; v_gene: TRBV10-3; CDR3nt: TGTGCCATCAGTGAGGAGCAACAGGGCCACGAGCAGTACTTC; CDR3aa: CAISEEQQGHEQYF
len: 13; abundance: NA; d_gene: NA; j_gene: TRBJ2-3; v_gene: TRBV4-2; CDR3nt: TGTGCCAGCAGCCAAGACTTCACAGATACGCAGTATTTT; CDR3aa: CASSQDFTDTQYF
len: 15; abundance: NA; d_gene: TRBD2; j_gene: TRBJ2-1; v_gene: TRBV4-1; CDR3nt: TGCGCCAGCAGCCAAGATACCAGGTCTAGCGGGAGTCTGTTCTTC; CDR3aa: CASSQDTRSSGSLFF
len: 14; abundance: NA; d_gene: NA; j_gene: TRBJ2-1; v_gene: TRBV6-5; CDR3nt: TGTGCCAGCAGTTCCTTCGGGCGAGACAATGAGCAGTTCTTC; CDR3aa: CASSSFGRDNEQFF
len: 16; abundance: NA; d_gene: NA; j_gene: TRBJ1-3; v_gene: TRBV28; CDR3nt: TGTGCCAGCAGTTCCCCCCTTAGCTCTACGGGAAACACCATATATTTT; CDR3aa: CASSSPLSSTGNTIYF
len: 14; abundance: NA; d_gene: NA; j_gene: TRBJ1-4; v_gene: TRBV5-6; CDR3nt: TGTGCCAGCAGCTTGAGGGGAACTAATGAAAAACTGTTTTTT; CDR3aa: CASSLRGTNEKLFF
len: 15; abundance: NA; d_gene: NA; j_gene: TRBJ2-7; v_gene: TRBV29-1; CDR3nt: TGCAGCGTTGAAAGAATGGGGCGTAAGGGTTCCGAGCAGTACTTC; CDR3aa: CSVERMGRKGSEQYF
len: 16; abundance: NA; d_gene: TRBD2; j_gene: TRBJ2-7; v_gene: TRBV28; CDR3nt: TGTGCCAGCAGCGTAAACCCGGGACTAGCGGGAGACGAGCAGTACTTC; CDR3aa: CASSVNPGLAGDEQYF
len: 14; abundance: NA; d_gene: NA; j_gene: TRBJ1-6; v_gene: TRBV5-6; CDR3nt: TGTGCCAGCAGCTTCGGGAGATATAATTCACCCCTCCACTTT; CDR3aa: CASSFGRYNSPLHF
len: 15; abundance: NA; d_gene: NA; j_gene: TRBJ1-2; v_gene: TRBV28; CDR3nt: TGTGCCAGCAGTTTATACGGCAGCCCTAACTATGGCTACACCTTC; CDR3aa: CASSLYGSPNYGYTF
len: 15; abundance: NA; d_gene: TRBD2; j_gene: TRBJ2-5; v_gene: TRBV7-2; CDR3nt: TGTGCCAGCAGCTTAGGACTAGCGGGAGTAGAGACCCAGTACTTC; CDR3aa: CASSLGLAGVETQYF
len: 14; abundance: NA; d_gene: TRBD1; j_gene: TRBJ2-7; v_gene: TRBV5-1; CDR3nt: TGCGCCAGCAGCTCACAGGGGGTCACCTACGAGCAGTACTTC; CDR3aa: CASSSQGVTYEQYF
len: 15; abundance: once; d_gene: NA; j_gene: TRBJ2-2; v_gene: TRBV6-5; CDR3nt: TGTGCCAGCAGTAGGGGGGGAGGGTGGACCGGGGAGCTGTTTTTT; CDR3aa: CASSRGGGWTGELFF
len: 14; abundance: NA; d_gene: NA; j_gene: TRBJ1-1; v_gene: TRBV15; CDR3nt: TGTGCCACCAGCAGAGGCGTAGGGAACACTGAAGCTTTCTTT; CDR3aa: CATSRGVGNTEAFF
len: 15; abundance: once; d_gene: NA; j_gene: TRBJ2-5; v_gene: TRBV5-1; CDR3nt: TGCGCCAGCTTACGGACCACAGGGTTCCAAGAGACCCAGTACTTC; CDR3aa: CASLRTTGFQETQYF
len: 15; abundance: NA; d_gene: TRBD1; j_gene: TRBJ1-2; v_gene: TRBV4-2; CDR3nt: TGTGCCAGCAGCCAAGGGACAGGTATGGACTATGGCTACACCTTC; CDR3aa: CASSQGTGMDYGYTF
len: 14; abundance: once; d_gene: TRBD1; j_gene: TRBJ1-2; v_gene: TRBV28; CDR3nt: TGTGCCAGCAGACTCTCAGGGGGCGCGATAGGCTACACCTTC; CDR3aa: CASRLSGGAIGYTF
len: 14; abundance: NA; d_gene: TRBD1; j_gene: TRBJ2-7; v_gene: TRBV7-9; CDR3nt: TGTGCCAGCAGTCCGCTGGGCAGGGGGTACGAGCAGTACTTC; CDR3aa: CASSPLGRGYEQYF
len: 16; abundance: NA; d_gene: TRBD1; j_gene: TRBJ2-1; v_gene: TRBV30; CDR3nt: TGTGCCTGGAGTGTACCCCCAGGGGGCGCCTACAATGAGCAGTTCTTC; CDR3aa: CAWSVPPGGAYNEQFF